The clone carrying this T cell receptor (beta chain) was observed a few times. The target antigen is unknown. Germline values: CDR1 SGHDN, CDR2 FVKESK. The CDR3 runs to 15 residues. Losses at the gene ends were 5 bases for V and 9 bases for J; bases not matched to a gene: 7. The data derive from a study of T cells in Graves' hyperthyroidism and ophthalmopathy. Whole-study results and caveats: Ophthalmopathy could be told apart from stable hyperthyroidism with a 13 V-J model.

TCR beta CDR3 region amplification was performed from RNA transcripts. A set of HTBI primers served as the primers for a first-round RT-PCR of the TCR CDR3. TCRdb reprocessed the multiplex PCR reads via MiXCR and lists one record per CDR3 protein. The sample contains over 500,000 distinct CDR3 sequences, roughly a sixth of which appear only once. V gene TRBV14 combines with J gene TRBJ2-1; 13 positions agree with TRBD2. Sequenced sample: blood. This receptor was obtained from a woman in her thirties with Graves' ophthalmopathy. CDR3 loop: CASSGPGLAGLEQFF. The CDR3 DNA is TGTGCCAGCAGCGGTCCGGGACTAGCGGGACTTGAGCAGTTCTTC.